The 21 T cell receptor beta chains in this list originate from one sample, sequenced in a study of blood T cell repertoires in COVID-19. The table came from immunoSEQ multiplex PCR; TCRdb's copy has only in-frame clones and leaves some out. The table includes approximately 59,000 clones, around four fifths detected once. The source material was peripheral blood. The origin of the receptors is a woman older than 75 with acute or convalescent COVID-19.

The V and J genes are TRBV11-2 and TRBJ2-7, with D unclear. The germline V gene encodes CDR1 SGHAT and CDR2 FQNNGV. CDR3 length: 15 residues. V lost 7 bases and J lost 3, with 19 bases in between. CDR3 protein: CASTQTREFHYEQYF. Written as DNA, the CDR3 is TGTGCCAGCACCCAAACTCGAGAATTTCACTACGAGCAGTACTTC.

Here the CDR3 DNA reads TGTGCCAGCAGTCCCCGGGTCCTTCCCTACGAGCAGTACTTC. Its translation is CASSPRVLPYEQYF. The gene calls are TRBV28 and TRBJ2-7; D remains ambiguous. Germline loops: CDR1 MDHEN, CDR2 SYDVKM. V was shortened by 5 bases and J by 2 bases, with 13 bases between the two germline ends. The CDR3 runs 14 residues.

J is TRBJ2-5 and V is TRBV5-1, with D maybe TRBD1 (6 bases). Germline V gives CDR1 SGHRS, CDR2 YFSETQ. This CDR3 has 14 amino acids. V lost 0 bases and J 1 base, leaving 7 bases between the germline ends. The chain's CDR3 is CASSLGGPQETQYF. The CDR3 DNA follows: TGCGCCAGCAGCTTGGGGGGGCCCCAAGAGACCCAGTACTTC.

The chain links TRBV6-5 to TRBJ2-7, with TRBD2 matching over 7 bases. Germline CDR1 is MNHEY and CDR2 is SVGAGI. The CDR3 has 14 amino acids. With V trimmed by 8 bases and J by 1 base, 8 bases remained unmatched. The CDR3 coding sequence is TGTGCCAGCCGAGACCGGGACTATTCCTACGAGCAGTACTTC. This gives the protein CASRDRDYSYEQYF.

The chain is built from TRBV6-5 and TRBJ2-7; D not certain. Germline CDR1 and CDR2: MNHEY and SVGAGI. Trimming stripped 2 bases from V and 5 bases from J, with 10 bases between. The CDR3 spans 13 residues. The CDR3 bases are TGTGCCAGCAGTTACGGCGGTGAGGACGAGCAGTACTTC. Translated, it gives CASSYGGEDEQYF.

The rearrangement uses TRBV5-1 and TRBJ1-6; possible D gene TRBD1, 5 bases. Germline CDR1 is SGHRS and CDR2 is YFSETQ. Trimming left V 5 bases short and J 7 bases short, with 13 bases between. CDR3 size: 14 residues. The CDR3 here is CASSGQGDNSPLHF. CDR3 coding DNA: TGCGCCAGCAGTGGGCAGGGCGACAATTCACCCCTCCACTTT.

In this sample, this clone turned up a few times. This rearrangement joins TRBV28 to TRBJ1-3, with D hard to call. CDR3 length: 12 amino acids. Per germline, CDR1 MDHEN and CDR2 SYDVKM. The V end was cut by 3 bases, the J end by 4 bases, with 4 bases between. The CDR3 sequence is CASSFRGNTIYF. CDR3 coding DNA: TGTGCCAGCAGTTTCAGAGGAAACACCATATATTTT.

The V gene is TRBV23-1, the J gene TRBJ2-3; perhaps TRBD2 as D (5 bases). TRBV23-1 is filed as an ORF, its function uncertain. Trimming cost V 3 bases and J 0 bases, with 10 bases left between them. The CDR3 extends over 15 amino acids. CDR3 sequence (DNA): TGCGCCAGCAGTCAGGGTCGGAGGAGCACAGATACGCAGTATTTT. It encodes CASSQGRRSTDTQYF.

This rearrangement joins TRBV5-1 to TRBJ2-5; TRBD2 matches 8 bases. CDR1 and CDR2 from the germline V gene are SGHRS and YFSETQ. The V gene end was trimmed by 4 bases and the J gene end by 3 bases; junction bases not matched to a gene: 11. The CDR3 covers 16 residues. As DNA, the CDR3 is TGCGCCAGCAGCCCGGGTACTAGCGGAAATAAAGAGACCCAGTACTTC. This gives the protein CASSPGTSGNKETQYF. The entire variable domain, with the rest obtained from reference TRBV5-1 and TRBJ2-5, is as follows: KAGVTQTPRYLIKTRGQQVTLSCSPISGHRSVSWYQQTPGQGLQFLFEYFSETQRNKGNFPGRFSGRQFSNSRSEMNVSTLELGDSALYLCASSPGTSGNKETQYFGPGTRLLVL.

A remark on this clone: No conserved phenylalanine or tryptophan ends this CDR3, so it is likely a read error. It is unclear where the CDR3 begins or ends on the DNA, so no DNA is shown, and the CDR3 is as TCRdb lists it. The rearrangement joins TRBV12-3 or TRBV12-4 to TRBJ2-7; TRBD1 is the table's D call, not checked against the DNA. From its first to its last residue, the CDR3 has 12 amino acids. CDR3 sequence reads: CASSTLTGGWEL.

V and J are TRBV6-5 and TRBJ1-4; 10 positions agree with TRBD1. The CDR3 contains 15 residues. Germline V gene sequence: CDR1 MNHEY, CDR2 SVGAGI. V gave up 6 bases and J gave up 7 bases; unmatched junction bases: 8. The CDR3 loop reads CASRDRGRESEKLFF. CDR3 DNA sequence: TGTGCCAGCAGAGACAGGGGGCGCGAAAGTGAAAAACTGTTTTTT.

The chain recombines TRBV5-1 with TRBJ2-1; 8 bases are shared with TRBD2. Germline trimming cut 2 bases from V and 4 bases from J; bases unmatched to any gene: 8. The CDR3 spans 16 residues. Germline CDR1 reads SGHRS; CDR2 reads YFSETQ. CDR3 residues: CASSLPQAGAYNEQFF. The CDR3 region has the DNA TGCGCCAGCAGCTTACCTCAAGCGGGGGCGTACAATGAGCAGTTCTTC.

The genes are TRBV2 and TRBJ2-2; maybe TRBD2 (6 bases). Germline CDR1 SNHLY, CDR2 FYNNEI. This CDR3 contains 13 residues. V lost 8 bases and J lost 4, with 11 bases in between. DNA of the CDR3: TGTGCCAGCCGGGCGGGATCCACCGGGGAGCTGTTTTTT. This gives the protein CASRAGSTGELFF.

This clone appeared once. J is TRBJ1-2 and V is TRBV10-3; TRBD1 matches 8 bases. Trimming cost V 3 bases and J 4 bases; bases outside gene matches: 10. This CDR3 spans 16 amino acids. The V gene's germline CDR1 is ENHRY and CDR2 SYGVKD. CDR3 region: CAISDTGTGLGYGYTF. The CDR3 bases are TGTGCCATCAGTGATACCGGGACAGGCTTAGGCTATGGCTACACCTTC.

J is TRBJ2-5 and V is TRBV24-1; D might be TRBD1 (6 bases). Germline V gene sequence: CDR1 KGHDR, CDR2 SFDVKD. The CDR3 consists of 13 residues. V was clipped by 4 bases and J by 4 bases, with 9 bases between them. The CDR3 bases are TGTGCCACCAGTGAACCCAGGGGAGAGACCCAGTACTTC. This translates into CATSEPRGETQYF.

J is TRBJ1-1 and V is TRBV6-5; D possibly corresponds to TRBD1 (5 bases). CDR1 and CDR2 from the germline V gene are MNHEY and SVGAGI. The CDR3 is 15 amino acids. The CDR3 sequence is CAASLGGIGGTEAFF. Here the CDR3 DNA reads TGTGCGGCCTCCCTTGGGGGGATCGGGGGCACTGAAGCTTTCTTT.

Only a few counts were recorded for this clone. The chain links TRBV15 to TRBJ1-3; 10 bases line up with TRBD1. The CDR3 contains 18 residues. V lost 1 base and J lost 0; bases outside the gene matches: 6. Germline loops: CDR1 LNHNV, CDR2 YYDKDF (reference sequence). CDR3 DNA sequence: TGTGCCACCAGCAGAGCTGGGACAGGGGAGCTCTCTGGAAACACCATATATTTT. Its protein product is CATSRAGTGELSGNTIYF. The full variable domain, completed using reference TRBV15 and TRBJ1-3, is DAMVIQNPRYQVTQFGKPVTLSCSQTLNHNVMYWYQQKSSQAPKLLFHYYDKDFNNEADTPDNFQSRRPNTSFCFLDIRSPGLGDTAMYLCATSRAGTGELSGNTIYFGEGSWLTVV.

V gene TRBV6-5 combines with J gene TRBJ2-7; the D gene is possibly TRBD1 (6 bases). Trimming shortened V by 5 bases and J by 8 bases, and 10 bases separated the two germline ends. The V gene's germline CDR1 is MNHEY and CDR2 SVGAGI. This CDR3 spans 11 amino acids. CDR3 residues: CASSTGQKQYF. Written as DNA, the CDR3 is TGTGCCAGCAGTACCGGACAGAAGCAGTACTTC.

This rearrangement joins TRBV7-2 to TRBJ1-4, with D possibly matching TRBD1 (5 bases). The CDR3 contains 14 residues. Germline values: CDR1 SGHTA, CDR2 FQGNSA. The V end was cut by 5 bases, the J end by 7 bases, with 14 bases between. Here the CDR3 DNA reads TGTGCCAGCAGCCCGCGCAGGGAGGGTGAAAAACTGTTTTTT. It translates to CASSPRREGEKLFF.

The V and J genes are TRBV7-2 and TRBJ2-7; D is undetermined. Trimming shortened V by 6 bases and J by 1 base, and 13 bases separated the two germline ends. From germline, CDR1 is SGHTA and CDR2 FQGNSA. This CDR3 has 14 amino acids. The CDR3 bases are TGTGCCAGCAGTCGAGTGAGGCTATCCTACGAGCAGTACTTC. Protein: CASSRVRLSYEQYF.

The chain recombines TRBV18 with TRBJ2-4; D unresolved. Per germline, CDR1 KGHSH and CDR2 LQKENI. Trimming removed 3 bases from V and 9 bases from J, with 12 bases in between. This CDR3 spans 13 amino acids. CDR3 sequence reads: CASSPSLSLIQYF. CDR3 in DNA: TGTGCCAGCTCACCCTCCCTCTCCCTCATTCAGTACTTC.